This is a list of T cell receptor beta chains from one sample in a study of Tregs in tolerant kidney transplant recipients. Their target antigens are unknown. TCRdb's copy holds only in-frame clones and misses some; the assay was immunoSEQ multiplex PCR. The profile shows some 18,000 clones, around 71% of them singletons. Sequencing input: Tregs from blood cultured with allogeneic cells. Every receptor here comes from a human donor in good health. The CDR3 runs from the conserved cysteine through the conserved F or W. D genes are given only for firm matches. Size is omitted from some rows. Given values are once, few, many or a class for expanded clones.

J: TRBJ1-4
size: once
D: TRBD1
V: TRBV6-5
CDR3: CASSSGQGYEKLFF
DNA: TGTGCCAGCAGTTCGGGACAGGGGTATGAAAAACTGTTTTTT

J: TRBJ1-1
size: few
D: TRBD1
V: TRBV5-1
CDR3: CASRPTTGGERAFF
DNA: TGCGCCAGCAGACCAACGACAGGGGGCGAGAGGGCTTTCTTT

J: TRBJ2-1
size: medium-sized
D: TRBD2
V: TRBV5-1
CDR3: CASSPRGEGSGNEQFF
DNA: TGCGCCAGCAGCCCCCGTGGGGAGGGTTCAGGTAATGAGCAGTTCTTC

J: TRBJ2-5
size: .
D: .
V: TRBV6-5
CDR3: CASSYSYFGLETQYF
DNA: TGTGCCAGCAGTTACTCGTATTTCGGCCTAGAGACCCAGTACTTC

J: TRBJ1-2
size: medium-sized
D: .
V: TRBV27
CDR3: CASSLSPTIYGYTF
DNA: TGTGCCAGCAGTTTATCTCCGACCATCTATGGCTACACCTTC

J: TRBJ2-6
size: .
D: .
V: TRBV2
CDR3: CASSEAGHSGANVLTF
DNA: TGTGCCAGCAGTGAAGCGGGTCACTCTGGGGCCAACGTCCTGACTTTC

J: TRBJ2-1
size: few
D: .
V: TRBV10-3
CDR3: CAIRATGEGLGEQFF
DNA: TGTGCCATCAGGGCGACAGGGGAGGGCTTGGGTGAGCAGTTCTTC

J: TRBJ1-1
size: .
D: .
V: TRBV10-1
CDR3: CASSEAGRNTEAFF
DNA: TGCGCCAGCAGTGAGGCAGGCAGAAACACTGAAGCTTTCTTT

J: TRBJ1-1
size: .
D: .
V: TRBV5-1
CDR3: CASSLNPPMNTEAFF
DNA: TGCGCCAGCAGCTTGAACCCCCCGATGAACACTGAAGCTTTCTTT

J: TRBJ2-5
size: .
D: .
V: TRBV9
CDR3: CASSVAPTDYQETQYF
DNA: TGTGCCAGCAGCGTAGCACCGACAGATTACCAAGAGACCCAGTACTTC

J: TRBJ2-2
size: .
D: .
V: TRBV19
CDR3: CASSIQTTGELFF
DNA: TGTGCCAGTAGTATCCAGACCACCGGGGAGCTGTTTTTT